The clone carrying this T cell receptor beta chain is a singleton in its sample. This entry is derived from a study of control samples from healthy donors and cancer patients. The protocol was immunoSEQ multiplex PCR, while the TCRdb copy is restricted to in-frame clones and leaves out a portion. Of around 100,000 clones in the sample, around 89% are singletons; the top ten hold about 18%. Germline V gene sequence: CDR1 ENHRY, CDR2 SYGVKD. This CDR3 is built from 13 residues. Trimming stripped 7 bases from V and 5 bases from J, with 9 bases between. Sequenced: PBMCs. V gene TRBV10-3 combines with J gene TRBJ1-6; D not resolved. The clonotype was recovered from a man aged 60 to 69 with lung cancer. CDR3 sequence reads: CAITGTDNSPLHF. For the CDR3, the DNA is TGTGCCATCACCGGAACGGATAATTCACCCCTCCACTTT.